These T cell receptor beta chains were read from a single sample in a study of tumor-infiltrating lymphocytes in primary liver carcinoma. TCRdb reprocessed the multiplex PCR reads with MiXCR, giving one entry per CDR3 protein. In the table there are some 64,000 distinct CDR3 sequences, approximately 74% of which are singletons. The specimen was liver tumor tissue from sampling region 4. The receptors stem from a man aged 35-49 years with primary liver carcinoma and hepatitis B virus infection. The conserved cysteine and the conserved F or W are not part of the CDR3 here. The order of the fields is CDR3 protein, V gene, J gene, clone size. Some rows mark clone size as missing; the rest say once, few, many or name a class of expanded clone.

CDR3: ASRRQGGTEAF; V: TRBV6-5; J: TRBJ1-1; size: many
CDR3: TSSLEGQGSGNTIY; V: TRBV5-6; J: TRBJ1-3; size: NA
CDR3: ASSQDISTEQY; V: TRBV4-3; J: TRBJ2-7; size: NA
CDR3: ASSLTGTANTEAF; V: TRBV9; J: TRBJ1-1; size: NA
CDR3: ASHATSGRYNEQF; V: TRBV6-2/TRBV6-3; J: TRBJ2-1; size: NA
CDR3: ASSQGPSFYNEQL; V: TRBV4-1; J: TRBJ2-1; size: once
CDR3: ASSLLGNEQF; V: TRBV5-5; J: TRBJ2-1; size: many
CDR3: ASSLEGAYGYI; V: TRBV28; J: TRBJ1-2; size: many
CDR3: ASSLGPGGSTDTQY; V: TRBV12-3/TRBV12-4; J: TRBJ2-3; size: many
CDR3: GGLTQGMETQY; V: TRBV29-1; J: TRBJ2-5; size: NA
CDR3: ASSLSSDGTEAS; V: TRBV7-9; J: TRBJ1-1; size: NA
CDR3: AWSVHGGTEAF; V: TRBV30; J: TRBJ1-1; size: many
CDR3: SVPHSGGTGELF; V: TRBV29-1; J: TRBJ2-2; size: NA
CDR3: ASNLDRASGANVLT; V: TRBV4-2; J: TRBJ2-6; size: NA
CDR3: ASSLGQAGNNEQF; V: TRBV5-1; J: TRBJ2-1; size: once
CDR3: AISEEGNYGYT; V: TRBV10-3; J: TRBJ1-2; size: NA
CDR3: ASSLTLEKTNTGELF; V: TRBV11-2; J: TRBJ2-2; size: NA
CDR3: ASSLSSGAYNEQS; V: TRBV6-2/TRBV6-3; J: TRBJ2-1; size: NA
CDR3: ASSEQGVRAF; V: TRBV12-3/TRBV12-4; J: TRBJ1-1; size: many
CDR3: PSSPPSGLAKNIQY; V: TRBV12-3/TRBV12-4; J: TRBJ2-4; size: NA
CDR3: VSSYSVQAQWPLH; V: TRBV6-2/TRBV6-3; J: TRBJ1-5; size: NA
CDR3: ASSLDRRDLQF; V: TRBV12-3/TRBV12-4; J: TRBJ2-1; size: few
CDR3: ASTLGGGAYNEQF; V: TRBV6-1; J: TRBJ2-1; size: many
CDR3: AGSFFPGQGFGTQH; V: TRBV5-6; J: TRBJ2-5; size: NA
CDR3: ASSMGPQTEAC; V: TRBV5-1; J: TRBJ1-1; size: NA
CDR3: AGSSLPNEQF; V: TRBV13; J: TRBJ2-1; size: NA
CDR3: ASSFSRVKRERLSYEHY; V: TRBV12-3/TRBV12-4; J: TRBJ2-7; size: NA
CDR3: ASSLSLGGANTRELF; V: TRBV11-2; J: TRBJ2-2; size: NA
CDR3: ASTRGVEQY; V: TRBV11-2; J: TRBJ2-7; size: many
CDR3: VSSLWDYNEQF; V: TRBV5-4; J: TRBJ2-1; size: NA
CDR3: ASSLSSVDTGELF; V: TRBV7-9; J: TRBJ2-2; size: NA
CDR3: ASSLARTGGIYNEQF; V: TRBV12-3/TRBV12-4; J: TRBJ2-1; size: NA